A single T cell receptor (beta chain) is shown here with its context. The specificity of this receptor is unknown. Base-call qualities are not available, and no considerably larger clone is one nucleotide away. Inclusive of the bounding cysteine and phenylalanine, the CDR3 is 12 residues long. Solely the CDR3 DNA is kept, with 36 bases framed from the first base. A distance of 15 bases separates the germline ends of V and J, which lose 6 bases and 12 bases respectively. Based on the germline V gene (reference sequence), the CDR1 and CDR2 sequences are LNHDA and SQIVND. The data are from a study of cytomegalovirus exposure and HLA in healthy donors (TCRdb year 2017). Context from the whole study: In an earlier analysis of some 610 of the donors, 276 Gb of sequence data and about 110 million unique TCR beta sequences from 180 million or so T cells were reported. The study aimed to test whether signatures of past pathogen exposure could be identified by cataloging public T cell receptors. In addition to the first cohort of roughly 670 subjects, a separate validation cohort of under 150 different subjects was used. To study patterns of TCR occurrence, a later analysis re-analyzed previously published TCR beta repertoires from hundreds of donors and added high-resolution HLA genotyping. The number of typed donors differed by locus: 629-630 for A, B, C, DRB1 and DQB1; 500 to 550 for DQA1; approximately 610 for DPA1; and 450 to 480 for DPB1. In a later genetic analysis, genome-wide SNP genotypes for about three fifths of the roughly 670 donors were used, and that subset was treated as a discovery cohort. Rather than drawing on any new phenotypic data, the later analysis identified candidate immune exposures from TCR beta sequences and the way those sequences occurred across donors. Using immunosequencing, the study profiled T cell repertoires from around 670 subjects and related those repertoires to cytomegalovirus serostatus. Among some 400 genotyped donors of the cohort, an average of around 240,000 unique TCR beta nucleotide sequences were sequenced per donor, approximately 20% of them non-productive. Roughly 300 gigabases of sequencing data and approximately 80 million unique TCR sequences were included in an early release covering several hundred HLA-typed donors. All discovery cohort repertoires had been generated using a single sequencing platform. Roughly 5 DR-DQ haplotypes were handled as single units for association and clustering, since linkage in the cohort was strong. Donor age, sex, ethnicity and CMV serostatus were compiled together with the repertoire data. An earlier analysis of 587 of the donors applied high-throughput TCR beta sequencing to assess whether each TCR beta V gene segment acted as functional or pseudogenic. Among the roughly 370 genotyped donors, around 81% belonged to the genetic ancestry cluster associated with self-reported Caucasian donors. To predict cytomegalovirus infection status, the study brought together high-throughput TCR immunosequencing, statistical association of individual TCRs with disease status, and machine learning. HLA typing covered class I and class II loci at four-digit resolution. Overall study outcomes, separate from this receptor: The earlier analysis of approximately 560 of the donors excluded some 15 rarely observed V segments, including chromosome 9 orphons, because counts were too low. Broadly in line with IMGT annotations, most TCR beta V segments showed up in productive rearrangements about 90% or about 30% of the time in an earlier analysis of a few hundred of the donors. Compared with the roughly 700-donor mean, donors in an Asian-associated ancestry cluster had fewer N-insertions in productive TCRs, according to a later genetic analysis. According to a later analysis, most CMV-associated TCR beta chains appeared to be HLA-restricted, and the HLA associations seemed to be driven largely by CMV exposure. Several of the top co-occurrence clusters appeared to be linked to parvovirus B19, influenza, CMV and Epstein-Barr virus, according to a later analysis. The authors suggested that the approach could potentially be generalized to other disease states and immunological phenotypes. The study gave a list of 150 to 200 TCR beta chains associated with cytomegalovirus. HLA typing was unavailable for some donors at each locus, so association tests used only the typed subset. In a later genetic analysis, a missense DCLRE1C variant was associated with V-gene and J-gene trimming of TCR beta chains, and the association was replicated in an independent cohort. CMV serostatus was the only immune exposure information available for the cohort. The sequencing pipeline was judged likely to have produced a cluster of highly shared sequence variants as a technical artifact. The 87-base-pair reads could not distinguish some IMGT-functional V segments, including TRBV6-2 and TRBV6-3, so those segments were excluded. The cohort was sequenced for TCR beta chains only, and without alpha or paired-chain data the features that could be detected were limited. Compared with equally common non-associated chains, HLA-associated TCR beta chains in a later analysis were more clonally expanded and had lower generation probabilities. Roughly uniform sequencing depth across donors was assumed in presence/absence analyses, although this assumption may not hold. In a later analysis, 15,000 to 20,000 TCR beta sequences were associated with specific HLA alleles at a false discovery rate of 0.05. When HLA alleles, especially DR and DQ, strongly co-occurred, attributing TCR associations to individual alleles was difficult. While some public TCRs were present in many individuals, most TCR sequences turned up only very rarely across donors. Correlated functional status among segregating V segments might be attributable to linkage disequilibrium, but an unknown experimental factor could not be ruled out. According to a later analysis, TCR association rates differed among HLA loci, with DRB1 alleles showing the most associated TCRs and HLA-C alleles showing the fewest. The classifier was reported to diagnose cytomegalovirus status with high specificity and sensitivity in both the original and validation cohorts. A few of the identified cytomegalovirus-associated TCR beta chains were confirmed in vitro to be specific for cytomegalovirus antigens. A further reported finding was that TCR beta sequences accurately predicted the HLA-A and HLA-B alleles for most subjects in the first cohort.

In total, around 600 healthy bone marrow donors made up the cohort. At the time of sampling, every cohort member was nominally healthy, though immune exposures that went unrecorded were likely present. The donor was CMV seronegative and was included in the group of a few hundred seronegative cohort members. A peripheral blood sample was provided by each donor, and peripheral blood mononuclear cells were used for TCR beta sequencing. The Qiagen DNeasy Blood Extraction Kit was used to extract genomic DNA from the blood cell samples. The library came from the immunoSEQ multiplex PCR assay. A mixture of 60 forward primers for TCR Vbeta segments and 13 reverse primers for TCR Jbeta segments was used in the multiplex PCR. Amplification of the CDR3 region of rearranged TCR beta genes was performed with a multiplex PCR assay on genomic DNA. The amplified TCR beta libraries were sequenced on the Illumina HiSeq System as 87-base-pair reads. In the original analysis: Across the 670 or so repertoires, a later analysis counted roughly 84 million unique TCR beta chains, around 11 million of which were shared by at least two donors. Raw reads were error-corrected and collapsed into unique sequences with a nearest-neighbor algorithm that merged closely related sequences to remove PCR and sequencing errors. CDR3 sequences were aligned to IMGT reference sequences to assign V, D and J gene segments. For a sequence to be retained, at least a six-nucleotide match to both a V gene segment and a J gene segment was required. Rearrangements were classified as productive when the CDR3 lacked stop codons and remained in frame with V and J, and all other rearrangements were classified as non-productive. Following IMGT convention, CDR3 was defined as the stretch from the second conserved V-encoded cysteine to the conserved J-encoded phenylalanine. The earlier analysis of about 570 of the donors excluded any sequence lacking an unambiguous match to a single V gene segment. In an earlier analysis of approximately 550 of the donors, V segments were called functional above 56.7% productive rearrangements and were called segregating when the between-donor standard deviation exceeded 5%. A statistical classification framework was built to diagnose cytomegalovirus status from the catalog of TCR beta chain sequences. In a later analysis, V and J genes were assigned by comparing TCR nucleotide sequences against IMGT/GENE-DB human TR gene sequences. Using the TCRdist pipeline, a later analysis assigned CDR3 sequences along with most-parsimonious VDJ recombination scenarios. In a later analysis, each TCR beta chain was defined by its CDR3 amino acid sequence together with its V-gene family, and reads lacking a unique V-gene family were excluded. As a way to deal with suspected cross-contamination and a sequencing artifact, a later analysis dropped approximately 570 nucleotide sequences that were highly shared and had low generation probability. A later analysis calculated a clonal expansion index for each public chain from normalized within-repertoire ranks of inferred template counts. In a later analysis, generation probabilities were computed using a VDJ recombination model fitted to out-of-frame rearrangements, and the results were checked against IGoR. Hypergeometric tests were used in a later analysis to score TCR-TCR, TCR-HLA and TCR-CMV co-occurrence, with a repertoire-size bias correction applied to the TCR pairs. False discovery rates were estimated in a later analysis by permuting HLA or CMV assignments 20 times. A later analysis grouped co-occurring TCRs with DBSCAN, adding TCRdist sequence similarity when clustering within HLA-allele-positive subsets. For co-occurrence clustering, repertoires with fewer than 30,000 or more than 120,000 public chains were excluded, along with 5 or 6 repertoires with anomalous nucleotide sharing. Drawn from immuneACCESS, this table holds only the in-frame rearrangements with V and J called that TCRdb kept. Clones are partly lost; checked studies trace under half to an unresolved V gene and leave the rest unexplained. Clone size and the V and J calls come from that table; the DNA yielded D and trimming. In all, the sample holds 150,000 to 170,000 clones, and approximately 74% of those were seen once. Clones ranked in the top ten supply about 2.7% of the sample.

The receptor was derived from a man younger than 30 in good health and CMV-seronegative. Recombination linked TRBV19 to TRBJ1-5; tentative D gene TRBD1, with 5 bases matching. The source material was PBMCs. The CDR3 corresponds to CASSWVWGSQHF. The base sequence is TGTGCCAGTAGCTGGGTATGGGGCAGCCAGCATTTT. The entire variable domain, with the stretches around the CDR3 drawn from the reference TRBV19 and TRBJ1-5 proteins, is DGGITQSPKYLFRKEGQNVTLSCEQNLNHDAMYWYRQDPGQGLRLIYYSQIVNDFQKGDIAEGYSVSREKKESFPLTVTSAQKNPTAFYLCASSWVWGSQHFGDGTRLSIL.